The T cell receptor (beta chain) under discussion was sequenced for a study of T cell repertoires in cytomegalovirus infection. Study in general: Evidence of both CMV infection and a matching HLA type came from public TCR beta signatures.

Study results and caveats: Dominant in the ex vivo response were TCR beta clonotypes restricted by HLA-C and specific for CMV. Using cumulative public TCR beta family frequency, the authors identified those who carried CMV together with the relevant HLA.

The CDR3 runs 14 residues. CDR1 MNHNS and CDR2 SASEGT come from the germline V gene. V was trimmed by 6 bases and J by 10 bases, leaving 16 bases between them. Only a few counts were recorded for this clonotype. Its cognate antigen is unknown. TCRdb reprocessed the reads via MiXCR and lists one record per CDR3 protein. The sample gives approximately 500,000 distinct CDR3 sequences, more than 15% of which show up once; about 24% is in the top ten. The TCR comes from a human donor in good health (CMV status not recorded). Some clones in this sample may be carry-over from other donors' samples. What was sequenced was CD8+ T cells from PBMCs. The V and J genes are TRBV6-1 and TRBJ1-6, with D tentatively TRBD1 (5 bases). This chain's CDR3 is CASRSGLSLSPLHF. In DNA, the CDR3 is TGTGCCAGCAGATCGGGACTTTCTTTATCACCCCTCCACTTT.